This TCR delta chain was sequenced during a study of gamma-delta chains in newborns, infants, children. Overall study context: Microbial exposure reportedly drives polyclonal innate γδ T cell expansion after birth.

This clone was seen a few times. A much larger clonotype is one base distant, so this may be a read error. The identical CDR3 is also encoded by other nucleotide sequences in the sample. TCRdb called clones from the reads again using CATT. The sample includes approximately 5,200 delta-chain clones, less than 6% seen only once; the top ten take approximately 6.6%. Germline CDR1 is GEAIGNYY and CDR2 is EKD. This CDR3 contains 18 residues. The junction had 12 bases not matched to a gene; V was cut back by 0 bases and J by 3 bases. Sequencing used blood. The chain links TRDV2 to TRDJ1; 10 nucleotides match TRDD3. The clonotype comes from a child who was a newborn, infant or young child, either healthy, febrile or measles-vaccinated (not recorded which). Here the CDR3 DNA reads TGTGCCTGTGACACCGTGGGGCAACCTACTGGGGGATCCGATAAACTCATCTTT. It yields the protein CACDTVGQPTGGSDKLIF.